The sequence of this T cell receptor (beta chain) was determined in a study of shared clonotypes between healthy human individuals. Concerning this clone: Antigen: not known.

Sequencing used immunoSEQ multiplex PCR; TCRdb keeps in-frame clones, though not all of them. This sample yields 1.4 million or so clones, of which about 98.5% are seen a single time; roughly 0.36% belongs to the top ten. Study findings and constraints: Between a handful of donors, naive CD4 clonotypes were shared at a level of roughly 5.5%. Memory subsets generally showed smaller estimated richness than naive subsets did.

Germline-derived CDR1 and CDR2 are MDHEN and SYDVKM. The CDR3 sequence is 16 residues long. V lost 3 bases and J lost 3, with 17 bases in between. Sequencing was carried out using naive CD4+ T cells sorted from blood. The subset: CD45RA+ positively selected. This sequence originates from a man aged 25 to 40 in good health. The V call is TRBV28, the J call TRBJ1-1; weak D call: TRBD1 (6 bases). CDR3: CASSFRGGGADTEAFF. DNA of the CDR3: TGTGCCAGCAGTTTTCGCGGCGGGGGGGCGGACACTGAAGCTTTCTTT.